The clone carrying this T cell receptor (beta chain) has more than one count but fewer than ten. This specimen comes from a study of graft-versus-host responses after intestinal transplantation. Study information: Recipients had multivisceral, liver-intestinal, or isolated intestinal transplants. Each patient got anti-thymocyte globulin induction, then tacrolimus and steroids for roughly 3 years.

Produced via immunoSEQ multiplex PCR; TCRdb's table is partial and in-frame only. The top ten clones hold more than 1.2% of a sample with fewer than 25,000 clones, just under 45% of them seen once. The length of the CDR3 is 15 residues. The ends were cut back, 0 bases at V and 4 bases at J, with 11 bases in the middle. Germline CDR1 and CDR2: LGHNA and YSLEER. Study observations and caveats: GvH clones were identified in recipient marrow, with some first appearing in ileum or blood.

Plates contained around 200,000 CFSE-labeled responder cells and around 200,000 irradiated, violet-dye-labeled stimulator cells. This chain uses TRBV4-3 with TRBJ2-3, with D possibly matching TRBD1 (6 bases). The receptor comes from a human patient who was an organ donor for intestinal transplantation. The sample here was alloreactive CD8+ T cells from a mixed lymphocyte reaction culture, taken before transplantation. Regarding subset: CFSE-low proliferating T cells sorted from roughly six-day pre-transplant mixed lymphocyte reaction (GvH or HvG direction). The CDR3 DNA is TGCGCCAGCAGCCAAGATTGGTCAGGGGCAGATACGCAGTATTTT. Its protein product is CASSQDWSGADTQYF.